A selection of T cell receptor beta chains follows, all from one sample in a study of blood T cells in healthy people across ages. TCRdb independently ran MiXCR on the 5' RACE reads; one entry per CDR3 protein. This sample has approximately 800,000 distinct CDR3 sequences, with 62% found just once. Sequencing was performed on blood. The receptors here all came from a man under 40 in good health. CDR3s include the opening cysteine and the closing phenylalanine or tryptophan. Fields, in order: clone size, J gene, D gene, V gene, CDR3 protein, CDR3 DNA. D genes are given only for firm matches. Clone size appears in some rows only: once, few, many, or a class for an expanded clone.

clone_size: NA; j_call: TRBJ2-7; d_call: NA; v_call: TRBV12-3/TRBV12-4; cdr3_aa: CASSINVYEQYF; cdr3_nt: TGTGCCAGCAGCATTAACGTTTACGAGCAGTACTTC
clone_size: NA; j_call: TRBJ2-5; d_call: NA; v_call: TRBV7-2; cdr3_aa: CASSLGLLQGETQYF; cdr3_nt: TGTGCCAGCAGCCTTGGACTCCTTCAGGGAGAGACCCAGTACTTC
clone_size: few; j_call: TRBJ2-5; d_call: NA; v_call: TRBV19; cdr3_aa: CASSTGVGRQETQYF; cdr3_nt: TGTGCCAGTAGTACCGGGGTTGGGCGGCAAGAGACCCAGTACTTC
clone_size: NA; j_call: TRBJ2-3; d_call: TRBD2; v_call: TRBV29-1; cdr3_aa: CSLRTSGADTQYF; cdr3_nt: TGCAGCTTACGGACTAGCGGGGCAGATACGCAGTATTTT
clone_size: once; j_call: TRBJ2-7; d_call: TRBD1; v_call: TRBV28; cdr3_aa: CASRRGTGSHEQYF; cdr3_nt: TGTGCCAGCAGGCGCGGGACAGGTAGCCACGAGCAGTACTTC
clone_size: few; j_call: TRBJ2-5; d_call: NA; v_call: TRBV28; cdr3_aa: CASRALAQETQYF; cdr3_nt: TGTGCCAGCAGAGCCTTGGCTCAAGAGACCCAGTACTTC
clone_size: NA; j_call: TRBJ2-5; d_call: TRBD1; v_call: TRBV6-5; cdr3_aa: CASSSQGQPGETQYF; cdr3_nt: TGTGCCAGCAGTTCCCAGGGACAGCCTGGAGAGACCCAGTACTTC
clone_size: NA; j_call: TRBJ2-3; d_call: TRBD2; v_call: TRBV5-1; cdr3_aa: CASATGRGGADTQYF; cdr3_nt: TGCGCCAGCGCCACCGGCCGGGGGGGCGCAGATACGCAGTATTTT
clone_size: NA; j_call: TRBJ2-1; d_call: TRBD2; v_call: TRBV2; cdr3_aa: CASSEGFPSGGGNEQFF; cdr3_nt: TGTGCCAGCAGTGAAGGGTTCCCTAGCGGGGGAGGCAATGAGCAGTTCTTC
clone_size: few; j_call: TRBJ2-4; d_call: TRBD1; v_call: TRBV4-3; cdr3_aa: CASSQESRGPGNIQYF; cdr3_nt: TGCGCCAGCAGCCAAGAGTCTAGGGGGCCGGGAAACATTCAGTACTTC
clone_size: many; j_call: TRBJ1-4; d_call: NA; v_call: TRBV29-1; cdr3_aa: CSVVQGLNEKLFF; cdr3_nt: TGCAGCGTTGTTCAGGGTCTTAATGAAAAACTGTTTTTT
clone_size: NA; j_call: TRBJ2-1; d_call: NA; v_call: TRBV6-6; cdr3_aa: CASSYVGARAYNEQFF; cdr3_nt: TGTGCCAGCAGCTACGTCGGGGCGAGAGCCTACAATGAGCAGTTCTTC
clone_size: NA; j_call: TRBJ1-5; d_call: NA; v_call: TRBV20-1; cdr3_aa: CSARDIGGYDQPQHF; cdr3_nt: TGCAGTGCTAGAGATATTGGGGGTTACGATCAGCCCCAGCATTTT
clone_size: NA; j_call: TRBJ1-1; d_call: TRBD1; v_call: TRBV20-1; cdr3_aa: CSAPGQGVSYPEAFF; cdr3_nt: TGCAGTGCCCCGGGACAGGGGGTAAGTTACCCTGAAGCTTTCTTT
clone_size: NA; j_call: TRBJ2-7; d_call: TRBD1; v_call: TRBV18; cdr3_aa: CASSSRDRFSYEQYF; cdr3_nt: TGTGCCAGCTCATCGAGGGACAGGTTTTCCTACGAGCAGTACTTC
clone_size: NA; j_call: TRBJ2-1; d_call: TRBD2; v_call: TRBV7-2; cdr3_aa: CASRPPGLAGIEQFF; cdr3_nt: TGTGCCAGCAGACCCCCGGGACTAGCGGGGATTGAGCAGTTCTTC